These T cell receptor beta chains were read from a single sample in a study of shared T cell receptors in the human thymus. Some clones are missing from TCRdb's copy, which holds only in-frame ones; the method was immunoSEQ multiplex PCR. The sample carries 550,000 to 800,000 clones, approximately 83% recorded once. These sequences were also reported in another study, on human thymus T cells.

Sequencing input: thymocytes. These receptors all come from a girl less than two years old with a congenital heart defect. Both conserved end residues are part of each CDR3. The order of the fields is J gene, V gene, clone size, D gene, CDR3 DNA, CDR3 protein. A D gene is named only where the DNA matches it firmly. Size values are once, few and many counts, or a class for expanded clones, and some rows have none.

>TRBJ2-7|TRBV29-1|once|TRBD2
TGCAGCGTTGGCCCCGGGGAGGGTGGGAGCTACGAGCAGTACTTC
CSVGPGEGGSYEQYF
>TRBJ1-2|TRBV7-6|-|-
TGTGCCAGCAGCTCCGACTTAATTAGCTATGGCTACACCTTC
CASSSDLISYGYTF
>TRBJ1-1|TRBV20-1|-|-
TGCAGTGCGGACGGGGACACTGAAGCTTTCTTT
CSADGDTEAFF
>TRBJ1-6|TRBV4-1|-|-
TGCGCCAGCAGCCAAGGATCCGGGACTCCGGAGCGGCCCTATAATTCACCCCTCCACTTT
CASSQGSGTPERPYNSPLHF
>TRBJ1-6|TRBV18|-|-
TGTGCCAGCTCACCGTCGGGCTCCTATAATTCACCCCTCCACTTT
CASSPSGSYNSPLHF
>TRBJ2-6|TRBV5-6|-|-
TGTGCCAGCACCCTTTCGGAGTCGACCCTCTCTGGGGCCAACGTCCTGACTTTC
CASTLSESTLSGANVLTF
>TRBJ2-5|TRBV7-6|-|-
TGTGCCAGCAGCTCATCGTGGGGCCCACCGCAGGAGACCCAGTACTTC
CASSSSWGPPQETQYF
>TRBJ1-2|TRBV27|-|-
TGTGCCAGCAAGGGGGGGGATGGCTACACCTTC
CASKGGDGYTF
>TRBJ1-2|TRBV5-6|-|TRBD1
TGTGCCAGCAGCTTGGGCCAGGGGGCGCGGGATAACTATGGCTACACCTTC
CASSLGQGARDNYGYTF
>TRBJ1-2|TRBV5-8|few|TRBD1
TGTGCCAGCAGCTTGGTCGGGGGGGACAGGGTGTGTCTTGGTTATGGCTACACCTTC
CASSLVGGDRVCLGYGYTF
>TRBJ2-1|TRBV5-6|-|TRBD2
TGTGCCAGCAGCTTGGTAGGCGGGGGGGGCAATGAGCAGTTCTTC
CASSLVGGGGNEQFF
>TRBJ2-1|TRBV29-1|-|-
TGCAGCGTTGATTGTTGTAGACTGACCTACAATGAGCAGTTCTTC
CSVDCCRLTYNEQFF
>TRBJ1-2|TRBV5-6|-|-
TGTGCCAGCGCGACAGCTAACTATGGCTACACCTTC
CASATANYGYTF
>TRBJ2-1|TRBV4-3|-|TRBD2
TGCGCCAGCAGCCACCCACGGGGCCTAGCGGGGGGGCCGGGGTTGGATGAGCAGTTCTTC
CASSHPRGLAGGPGLDEQFF
>TRBJ1-2|TRBV6-1|-|TRBD1
TGTGCCAGCAGTGAAATTCGGAGGGCAGGGGGCCCTATTGCTCCCGGCTACACCTTC
CASSEIRRAGGPIAPGYTF
>TRBJ2-1|TRBV29-1|few|TRBD2
TGCAGCGTACCCGCTAGCGGGGGGAACAATGAGCAGTTCTTC
CSVPASGGNNEQFF
>TRBJ1-4|TRBV2|-|-
TGTGCCAGCACCTTGGGCGTGGGGAGTGAAAAACTGTTTTTT
CASTLGVGSEKLFF
>TRBJ2-3|TRBV25-1|-|TRBD2
TGTGCCAGCAGTGAATTTCCGGGGGGGCTGGGAGATACGCAGTATTTT
CASSEFPGGLGDTQYF
>TRBJ2-5|TRBV27|few|-
TGTGCCAGCAGTTTAACGAGAGCCCGGGATACTAGGGGGAGAGAGACCCAGTACTTC
CASSLTRARDTRGRETQYF
>TRBJ2-3|TRBV28|few|-
TGTGCCAGCAGTTCGCCGACGGGGCAGTATTTT
CASSSPTGQYF
>TRBJ1-5|TRBV6-5|-|-
TGTGCCAGCAGTTATACTATGGTCGATCAGCCCCAGCATTTT
CASSYTMVDQPQHF
>TRBJ2-1|TRBV19|once|TRBD2
TGTGCCAGTAGTAGGGGACTAGCGGGGCCTCCCGAAGGCAATGAGCAGTTCTTC
CASSRGLAGPPEGNEQFF
>TRBJ2-2|TRBV6-5|-|TRBD1
TGTGCCAGCAGTCCCGACAGGGCAGGAACCGGGGAGCTGTTTTTT
CASSPDRAGTGELFF
>TRBJ1-1|TRBV6-1|-|-
TGTGCCAGCAGTGAGATTCAGGAAACAGGCATGAACACTGAAGCTTTCTTT
CASSEIQETGMNTEAFF
>TRBJ2-3|TRBV12-5|few|-
TGTGCTAGTGGTTTGGTACGAAGCAAGGGGGGGAGCACAGATACGCAGTATTTT
CASGLVRSKGGSTDTQYF
>TRBJ2-2|TRBV10-3|once|TRBD2
TGTGCCATCAGAAGCGGGGGAGCGAACACCGGGGAGCTGTTTTTT
CAIRSGGANTGELFF
>TRBJ1-2|TRBV4-3|few|TRBD1
TGCGCCAGCAGCCAAGCTCCAGGGGGCAATAACTATGGCTACACCTTC
CASSQAPGGNNYGYTF
>TRBJ1-2|TRBV12-5|-|-
TGTGCTAGTGGTTTGACTACCTGGACAGAAACGGGGGGCTACACCTTC
CASGLTTWTETGGYTF
>TRBJ2-7|TRBV7-6|once|-
TGTGCCAGCAGCTTAGAGGCGGGCAGAACCTACGAGCAGTACTTC
CASSLEAGRTYEQYF
>TRBJ1-2|TRBV14|-|-
TGTGCCAGCAGCCTGCGGGACCAACCCGCCCCTCCGCCTAACTATGGCTACACCTTC
CASSLRDQPAPPPNYGYTF
>TRBJ1-2|TRBV4-1|-|-
TGCGCCAGCAGCCAAGATTATTGGTCCCCCCGGGGCTACACCTTC
CASSQDYWSPRGYTF
>TRBJ2-5|TRBV27|-|TRBD2
TGTGCCAGCAGTCGATTAGCGGGGGCGATGAGAGAGACCCAGTACTTC
CASSRLAGAMRETQYF
>TRBJ2-3|TRBV7-2|-|-
TGTGCCAGCAGCTTTGGCGGCCCCTCTAGCACAGATACGCAGTATTTT
CASSFGGPSSTDTQYF
>TRBJ1-1|TRBV18|-|-
TGTGCCAGCTCACCACTTCCTGGAGTTACTGAAGCTTTCTTT
CASSPLPGVTEAFF
>TRBJ1-6|TRBV12-5|-|TRBD1
TGTGCTAGTGGTTCACAAGGGACAGGGGCGAATAATTCACCCCTCCACTTT
CASGSQGTGANNSPLHF
>TRBJ1-2|TRBV7-9|-|-
TGTGCCAGCAGCTCCCATCGAGCAGGTGGGCGCTACACCTTC
CASSSHRAGGRYTF
>TRBJ1-1|TRBV11-2|-|-
TGTGCCAGCAGCTTAGAATCAGGGGTCGTCACTGAAGCTTTCTTT
CASSLESGVVTEAFF
>TRBJ1-2|TRBV6-5|few|TRBD1
TGTGCCAGCAGGTCACCGGGACAGGGTACCTATGGCTACACCTTC
CASRSPGQGTYGYTF
>TRBJ2-3|TRBV5-1|-|-
TGCGCCAGCAGCATGCTCGGGGGGCCGACAGATACGCAGTATTTT
CASSMLGGPTDTQYF
>TRBJ2-4|TRBV5-4|-|TRBD1
TGTGCCACCCGGACAGGAGAATTCGTCGGAACCAAAAACATTCAGTACTTC
CATRTGEFVGTKNIQYF